This T cell receptor beta chain was sequenced for a study of blood T cell repertoires in COVID-19. Looking at the study overall: Whether acute or convalescent, the COVID-19 samples came from the United States, Italy and Spain. T cells, B-cell-depleted T cells, or PBMCs supplied cDNA or gDNA.

In the source study's methods: From reference gene primer amplification, estimates of nucleated cell counts were derived. Sequencing was performed with immunoSEQ multiplex PCR; in TCRdb, only in-frame clones are kept and a portion is missing. The V and J calls and clone size were taken over from that table, and D and trimming were inferred from the DNA. The sample holds about 140,000 clones, 84% seen once. V lost 6 bases to trimming and J lost 10 bases; unmatched junction nucleotides: 10. There are 15 residues in the CDR3. Germline V gene lookup returns CDR1 LNHDA and CDR2 SQIVND (reference sequence).

The V and J genes are TRBV19 and TRBJ1-6; the match to TRBD1 covers 9 bases. The specimen was peripheral blood. The sequence was obtained from a human donor in a cohort sampled during active COVID-19. This CDR3 reads CASRDQDRGKSPLHF. CDR3 nucleotides: TGTGCCAGTAGGGATCAGGACAGGGGTAAATCACCCCTCCACTTT.